Listed below are T cell receptor beta chains from one sample, sequenced in a study of cytomegalovirus exposure and HLA in healthy donors. Libraries were prepared by immunoSEQ multiplex PCR; TCRdb keeps only in-frame clonotypes and omits some of them. The sample carries 100,000 or so clones, roughly 76% recorded once. Sample: PBMCs. These receptors were collected from a woman aged 40 to 50 in good health and CMV-seropositive. The CDR3 runs from the conserved cysteine through the conserved F or W. The order of the fields is V gene, clone size, D gene, J gene, CDR3 protein, CDR3 DNA. D genes are given only for firm matches. Part of the rows lack a size; the others show once, few, many or a class for expanded clones.

TRBV7-9,.,TRBD1,TRBJ1-5,CASSQDRGGFQPQHF,TGTGCCAGCAGCCAGGACAGGGGGGGGTTTCAGCCCCAGCATTTT
TRBV2,once,.,TRBJ2-6,CASTSGANVLTF,TGTGCCAGCACTTCTGGGGCCAACGTCCTGACTTTC
TRBV5-1,.,.,TRBJ2-1,CASSWQGQNNEQFF,TGCGCCAGCAGCTGGCAGGGCCAGAACAATGAGCAGTTCTTC
TRBV18,.,.,TRBJ1-5,CASSIGAGKGGNQPQHF,TGTGCCAGCTCAATAGGGGCGGGTAAGGGGGGCAATCAGCCCCAGCATTTT
TRBV6-6,once,.,TRBJ1-5,CASSYSSGYSNQPQHF,TGTGCCAGCAGTTACTCGTCAGGCTATAGCAATCAGCCCCAGCATTTT
TRBV6-1,few,TRBD2,TRBJ2-3,CASSGLAGPDTQYF,TGTGCCAGCAGTGGACTAGCGGGGCCAGATACGCAGTATTTT
TRBV5-4,.,.,TRBJ2-3,CASSSGETDTQYF,TGTGCCAGCAGCTCGGGGGAGACAGATACGCAGTATTTT
TRBV5-1,.,TRBD2,TRBJ2-1,CASSLIGGATSYNEQFF,TGCGCCAGCAGCTTGATCGGGGGGGCAACCTCCTACAATGAGCAGTTCTTC
TRBV30,.,TRBD2,TRBJ2-1,CAWTPGKRGVLSYNEQFF,TGTGCCTGGACCCCGGGGAAGCGGGGGGTCCTCTCCTACAATGAGCAGTTCTTC
TRBV30,.,TRBD1,TRBJ1-4,CAGRLGTGGRKLFF,TGTGCCGGGCGACTCGGGACAGGGGGAAGAAAACTGTTTTTT
TRBV27,.,.,TRBJ1-6,CASSTRTLIAYNSPLHF,TGTGCCAGCAGTACGAGAACCCTAATTGCTTATAATTCACCCCTCCACTTT
TRBV7-9,.,.,TRBJ1-1,CASSPQGANTEAFF,TGTGCCAGCAGCCCACAAGGAGCGAACACTGAAGCTTTCTTT
TRBV5-1,.,TRBD1,TRBJ1-1,CASSLLATGFTEAFF,TGCGCCAGCAGCTTACTCGCGACAGGGTTCACTGAAGCTTTCTTT
TRBV6-6,once,TRBD2,TRBJ2-1,CASRGLAGGYEQFF,TGTGCCAGCAGGGGACTAGCGGGGGGCTATGAGCAGTTCTTC
TRBV28,few,.,TRBJ1-1,CASKSPRGRENTEAFF,TGTGCCAGCAAGTCACCACGGGGGAGAGAGAACACTGAAGCTTTCTTT
TRBV2,.,.,TRBJ2-3,CASSEGRGTDTQYF,TGTGCCAGCAGTGAAGGGCGGGGCACAGATACGCAGTATTTT
TRBV7-9,.,TRBD2,TRBJ2-1,CASSLPAGGLSEQFF,TGTGCCAGCAGCTTACCAGCGGGGGGGCTCAGTGAGCAGTTCTTC
TRBV5-4,once,.,TRBJ1-2,CASSSPGTTHGYTF,TGTGCCAGCAGCTCCCCCGGGACAACTCATGGCTACACCTTC
TRBV30,.,TRBD1,TRBJ2-7,CAWSPGGADPYEQYF,TGTGCCTGGAGTCCAGGGGGCGCGGACCCCTACGAGCAGTACTTC
TRBV30,few,.,TRBJ1-5,CAWSAGYNQPQHF,TGTGCCTGGAGTGCGGGGTACAATCAGCCCCAGCATTTT
TRBV5-4,.,.,TRBJ2-7,CASSPDPGYEQYF,TGTGCCAGCAGCCCTGACCCGGGCTACGAGCAGTACTTC
TRBV11-2,.,TRBD1,TRBJ2-7,CASSPKTGAGSEQYF,TGTGCCAGCAGCCCCAAAACAGGGGCAGGGTCCGAGCAGTACTTC
TRBV14,.,.,TRBJ2-7,CASSQGLHYEQYF,TGTGCCAGCAGCCAAGGACTCCACTACGAGCAGTACTTC
TRBV30,.,.,TRBJ1-2,CAWGISGVNYGYTF,TGTGCCTGGGGGATCTCGGGAGTTAACTATGGCTACACCTTC
TRBV29-1,.,.,TRBJ2-6,CSVGMTSSGANVLTF,TGCAGCGTTGGGATGACTAGCTCTGGGGCCAACGTCCTGACTTTC